This passage covers 32 T cell receptor beta chains from one sample sequenced in a study of neurological immune-mediated disorders. TCRdb re-called the 5' RACE reads through MiXCR, storing one row per CDR3 protein. The sample holds about 74,000 distinct CDR3 sequences; 5.2% are singletons and the top ten take 6.5% to 9%. The sequenced sample was PBMCs. These receptors were obtained from a man younger than 35 with multiple sclerosis.

At least ten counts were recorded for this clonotype. This sequence joins TRBV20-1 and TRBJ2-1; D is possibly TRBD2 (6 bases). This CDR3 contains 14 residues. V was cut by 6 bases and J by 8 bases, with 20 bases left in between. Per the germline V gene, CDR1 is DFQATT and CDR2 is SNEGSKA (reference sequence). Here the CDR3 DNA reads TGCAGTGCCCCGGGGGAAACCTCCCTCCATGAGCAGTTCTTC. This codes for CSAPGETSLHEQFF.

This clonotype occurred many times. This chain uses TRBV20-1 with TRBJ2-1, with D uncertain. Germline V CDR1 and CDR2: DFQATT, SNEGSKA (reference sequence). This CDR3 has 11 residues. V was shortened by 5 bases and J by 12 bases, with 14 bases between the two germline ends. CDR3 in amino acids: CSAPRPIVQFF. The CDR3 bases are TGCAGTGCTCCTAGACCGATTGTGCAGTTCTTC.

About this clonotype itself: One end of the junction does not line up with germline, which may come from a read error. The genes are TRBV5-1 and TRBJ1-5; weak D call: TRBD1 (5 bases). This CDR3 is 15 amino acids long. Germline lookup yields CDR1 SGHRS and CDR2 YFSETQ. CDR3 sequence (DNA): TGCGCCAGCAGGCGGGACCAACGAGGCAATCAGCCCCAGAATTTT. Its translation: CASRRDQRGNQPQNF. Based on the CDR3 plus reference TRBV5-1 and TRBJ1-5, the full variable domain is KAGVTQTPRYLIKTRGQQVTLSCSPISGHRSVSWYQQTPGQGLQFLFEYFSETQRNKGNFPGRFSGRQFSNSRSEMNVSTLELGDSALYLCASRRDQRGNQPQNFGDGTRLSIL.

There are many counts of this clonotype. The chain carries TRBV29-1 and TRBJ2-1, with a weak D call TRBD2 (5 bases). Germline V CDR1 and CDR2: SQVTM, ANQGSEA. V gave up 3 bases and J gave up 4 bases, with 19 bases separating them. There are 16 residues in the CDR3. CDR3: CSVDRLTRAFYNEQFF. CDR3 nucleotides: TGCAGCGTTGATCGGCTAACTAGGGCTTTTTACAATGAGCAGTTCTTC.

There are many counts of this clonotype. The rearrangement links TRBV5-5 to TRBJ2-7; 7 bases line up with TRBD2. This CDR3 comprises 16 residues. Trimming cost V 4 bases and J 7 bases; bases outside gene matches: 17. Germline CDR1 and CDR2: SGHKS and YYEKEE (reference sequence). The CDR3 sequence is CASSGRGPLQGGEQYF. The CDR3 DNA sequence: TGTGCCAGCAGCGGGAGGGGACCGCTCCAGGGTGGGGAGCAGTACTTC. Drawing the rest from reference TRBV5-5 and TRBJ2-7, the complete variable domain is DAGVTQSPTHLIKTRGQQVTLRCSPISGHKSVSWYQQVLGQGPQFIFQYYEKEERGRGNFPDRFSARQFPNYSSELNVNALLLGDSALYLCASSGRGPLQGGEQYFGPGTRLTVT.

This clonotype was seen repeatedly, ten times or more. V and J are TRBV20-1 and TRBJ1-6; D is possibly TRBD1 (6 bases). Trimming shortened V by 0 bases and J by 11 bases, and 17 bases separated the two germline ends. The CDR3 runs 15 residues. CDR1 is DFQATT, CDR2 SNEGSKA, per germline (reference sequence). The CDR3 loop reads CSARDQGTPRTPLHF. In nucleotides, the CDR3 is TGCAGTGCTAGAGATCAGGGGACGCCCCGTACACCCCTCCACTTT.

A word on this clonotype: It is likely a read error, because the conserved phenylalanine at the end of the CDR3 is missing. J is TRBJ2-1 and V is TRBV7-9, with 10 nucleotides matching TRBD2. The CDR3 has 15 residues. Trimming cost V 4 bases and J 6 bases; bases outside gene matches: 6. CDR1 is SEHNR and CDR2 is FQNEAQ in the germline V gene (reference sequence). CDR3 in DNA: TGTGCCAGCAGCTCCCTAGCGGGAGTTGGCAATGAGCAGTTCAAC. It is translated as CASSSLAGVGNEQFN.

J is TRBJ1-1 and V is TRBV30; maybe TRBD1 (6 bases). From germline, CDR1 is GTSNPN and CDR2 SVGIG (reference sequence). Deletions cut 0 bases from V and 5 bases from J, with 7 bases between. The CDR3 sequence is 12 residues long. The CDR3 spells CAWSVRGTEAFF. The CDR3 DNA reads TGTGCCTGGAGTGTCAGGGGAACTGAAGCTTTCTTT. Full variable domain (rest looked up from reference TRBV30 and TRBJ1-1): SQTIHQWPATLVQPVGSPLSLECTVEGTSNPNLYWYRQAAGRGLQLLFYSVGIGQISSEVPQNLSASRPQDRQFILSSKKLLLSDSGFYLCAWSVRGTEAFFGQGTRLTVV.

Many counts were recorded for this clonotype. This chain connects TRBV20-1 to TRBJ1-6; D perhaps matches TRBD1 (5 bases). This CDR3 has 15 amino acids. Germline values: CDR1 DFQATT, CDR2 SNEGSKA (reference sequence). V dropped 3 bases and J dropped 2 bases, with 11 bases sitting between them. CDR3 amino acids: CSASRDSTYNSPLHF. The DNA for the CDR3 is TGCAGTGCTAGCCGGGACTCAACCTATAATTCACCCCTCCACTTT.

On this clonotype itself: Germline and junction disagree at one end, which may indicate a read error. J is TRBJ1-5 and V is TRBV29-1; a weak D match, TRBD1 (6 bases). The CDR3 has 12 residues. Germline V gives CDR1 SQVTM, CDR2 ANQGSEA. The CDR3 region is CSVAGVGQPQNF. The CDR3 DNA reads TGCAGCGTTGCAGGGGTGGGTCAGCCCCAGAATTTT.

This clonotype occurred many times. The chain is built from TRBV6-6 and TRBJ2-3; D is possibly TRBD1 (5 bases). Trimming cost V 0 bases and J 3 bases, with 13 bases left between them. The CDR3 runs 16 residues. Germline V gene data show CDR1 as MNHNY and CDR2 as SVGAGI (reference sequence). The CDR3 protein is CASSYSKAAGTDTQYF. The CDR3 DNA reads TGTGCCAGCAGTTACTCGAAGGCGGCAGGGACAGATACGCAGTATTTT.

Many counts were recorded for this clonotype. The rearrangement links TRBV12-3 or TRBV12-4 to TRBJ2-3; the match to TRBD2 covers 10 bases. V shed 5 bases, J shed 2 bases, and the junction held 10 bases outside the gene matches. The CDR3 consists of 17 residues. As DNA, the CDR3 is TGTGCCAGCAGTCTCCGGACTAGCGGCGATCTCACAGATACGCAGTATTTT. This translates into CASSLRTSGDLTDTQYF.

This clonotype was detected many times. The chain combines TRBV12-3 or TRBV12-4 with TRBJ1-6; D is unclear. The CDR3 is made up of 14 amino acids. Trimming removed 3 bases at V and 9 bases at J, with 12 bases between. The CDR3 nucleotides read TGTGCCAGCAGTTTCTCGTCGGGTGGTTCACCCCTCCACTTT. Protein product: CASSFSSGGSPLHF.

This clonotype was seen repeatedly, ten times or more. V and J are TRBV7-3 and TRBJ1-1; weak D call: TRBD1 (6 bases). The length of the CDR3 is 16 residues. Germline V gene sequence: CDR1 SGHTA, CDR2 FQGTGA. The V gene lost 2 bases and the J gene lost 5 bases, with 18 bases spanning the gap. CDR3 sequence reads: CASSLGGLRAGTEAFF. The CDR3 DNA follows: TGTGCCAGCAGCTTAGGGGGGCTGAGGGCTGGAACTGAAGCTTTCTTT.

This clonotype was picked up a small number of times. The J gene is TRBJ1-1, the V gene TRBV6-2 or TRBV6-3; D is unresolved. There are 14 residues in the CDR3. Trimming removed 5 bases at V and 4 bases at J, with 14 bases between. Germline V gene data show CDR1 as MNHEY and CDR2 as SVGEGT. CDR3 nucleotides: TGTGCCAGCAGTCCTCCGACCGGGAGCACTGAAGCTTTCTTT. Its translation: CASSPPTGSTEAFF.

This clonotype appeared many times. The rearrangement uses TRBV20-1 and TRBJ2-1; D assignment may be TRBD1 or TRBD2 (5 bases each). The V end was cut by 1 base, the J end by 0 bases, with 7 bases between. CDR3 length: 14 amino acids. Germline-derived CDR1 and CDR2 are DFQATT and SNEGSKA (reference sequence). The CDR3 here is CSARAGSSYNEQFF. In DNA form, the CDR3 reads TGCAGTGCTAGAGCAGGGAGCTCCTACAATGAGCAGTTCTTC.

Concerning this clonotype: A read error is possible here, since a much larger clone lies one base away. The rearrangement uses TRBV5-1 and TRBJ2-3; D possibly corresponds to TRBD1 (6 bases). Trimming shortened V by 0 bases and J by 7 bases, and 15 bases separated the two germline ends. The germline V gene encodes CDR1 SGHRS and CDR2 YFSETQ. This CDR3 is 15 amino acids long. The CDR3 DNA reads TGCGCCAGCAGCTTGGGAGGACAGATCCACAATACGCAGTATTTT. Translation: CASSLGGQIHNTQYF.

In this sample, this clonotype turned up many times. The chain links TRBV5-6 to TRBJ2-7; D gene ambiguous. CDR1 is SGHDT and CDR2 is YYEEEE in the germline V gene. Trimming took 0 bases from V and 9 from J, leaving 13 bases between them. This CDR3 is 13 amino acids long. The CDR3 loop is CASSLGTARRQYF. The CDR3 DNA is TGTGCCAGCAGCTTGGGGACGGCTCGAAGGCAGTACTTC.

This clonotype was seen ten or more times. The genes are TRBV20-1 and TRBJ2-7, with 7 bases that match TRBD2. The V gene end was trimmed by 4 bases and the J gene end by 2 bases; junction bases not matched to a gene: 2. The CDR3 runs 12 residues. The germline CDR1 and CDR2 sequences are DFQATT and SNEGSKA (reference sequence). The CDR3 region has the DNA TGCAGTGCTACAGGACTAGCCTACGAGCAGTACTTC. It translates to CSATGLAYEQYF.

In its sample, this clonotype was seen a few times. The chain couples TRBV20-1 to TRBJ2-7; no definite D call. This CDR3 is 11 amino acids long. CDR1 is DFQATT, CDR2 SNEGSKA, per germline (reference sequence). Trimming removed 4 bases at V and 10 bases at J, with 14 bases between. CDR3 nucleotides: TGCAGTGCTACCCCGCTTGAGGTACAGTACTTC. Translating it yields CSATPLEVQYF.

This clonotype was seen repeatedly, ten times or more. V usage is TRBV7-6 and J usage is TRBJ2-3; no clear D. This CDR3 region has 13 residues. Germline V gives CDR1 SGHVS, CDR2 FNYEAQ. The germline V and J ends were trimmed by 1 base and 3 bases, with 5 bases remaining between them. CDR3 region: CASSLVSTDTQYF. The CDR3, as DNA: TGTGCCAGCAGCTTAGTATCGACAGATACGCAGTATTTT.

This clonotype showed up many times. The chain has TRBV20-1 and TRBJ1-5; 9 bases align to TRBD1. The V and J ends lost 5 bases and 0 bases, in that order; junction bases with no gene match: 8. This CDR3 spans 16 amino acids. Germline loops: CDR1 DFQATT, CDR2 SNEGSKA (reference sequence). The DNA of the CDR3 is TGCAGTGCTTCCGGGACAGGGTTTAATAGCAATCAGCCCCAGCATTTT. The encoded protein is CSASGTGFNSNQPQHF.

This clonotype came up many times. This rearrangement joins TRBV29-1 to TRBJ2-5, with D tentatively TRBD1 or TRBD2 (5 bases each). Germline V lookup: CDR1 SQVTM, CDR2 ANQGSEA. The ends were cut back, 7 bases at V and 5 bases at J, with 8 bases in the middle. The CDR3 length is 10 residues. The chain's CDR3 is CSAGDETQYF. The DNA for the CDR3 is TGCAGCGCTGGGGACGAGACCCAGTACTTC.

The rearrangement joins TRBV6-2 or TRBV6-3 to TRBJ2-2, with D perhaps being TRBD1 or TRBD2 (6 bases each). CDR3 length equals 14 residues. Trimming took 7 bases from V and 3 from J, leaving 12 bases between them. From germline, CDR1 is MNHEY and CDR2 SVGEGT. CDR3 loop: CASKGGRHTGELFF. CDR3 coding DNA: TGTGCCAGCAAAGGGGGGCGGCACACCGGGGAGCTGTTTTTT.

This clonotype was seen only a few times. The rearrangement joins TRBV6-1 to TRBJ2-4, with TRBD1 identical over 8 bases. Per germline, CDR1 MNHNS and CDR2 SASEGT. V trimming: 5 bases; J trimming: 10 bases; junction bases outside the gene matches: 10. The length of the CDR3 is 14 residues. CDR3 DNA: TGTGCCAGCAGTCCCTTGGGACAGGCAAAAATTCAGTACTTC. Protein product: CASSPLGQAKIQYF.

This clonotype was found many times. The CDR3 spells CASSLPIAMFQYF. The CDR3 nucleotides read TGTGCCAGCAGCTTACCTATAGCAATGTTTCAGTATTTT. The chain uses TRBV7-8 and TRBJ2-3; D not resolved. The CDR3 loop spans 13 amino acids. Germline CDR1 is SGHVS and CDR2 is FQNEAQ. V was trimmed by 2 bases and J by 12 bases, leaving 15 bases between them.

This clonotype was picked up many times. V usage is TRBV20-1 and J usage is TRBJ2-1, with D perhaps given as TRBD1 or TRBD2 (5 bases each). V dropped 1 base and J dropped 0 bases, with 13 bases sitting between them. The CDR3 has 16 amino acids. CDR1 is DFQATT and CDR2 is SNEGSKA in the germline V gene (reference sequence). The CDR3 loop reads CSARGGKAGSYNEQFF. The CDR3 region has the DNA TGCAGTGCTAGAGGGGGGAAGGCGGGCTCCTACAATGAGCAGTTCTTC.

This clonotype was seen many times. The junction shows a germline mismatch at one end, possibly a read error. The chain joins TRBV10-3 to TRBJ1-6, with 8 bases matching TRBD1. The V gene's germline CDR1 is ENHRY and CDR2 SYGVKD. This CDR3 spans 14 amino acids. The CDR3 bases are TGTGCCATCAGTGAGTCGACTGACAGGGGACCCCTCAACTTT. Its translation is CAISESTDRGPLNF.

There are many counts of this clonotype. This sequence joins TRBV29-1 and TRBJ1-2; D gene ambiguous. V shed 2 bases and J shed 7 bases, with 11 bases lying between them. CDR1 and CDR2 from the germline V gene are SQVTM and ANQGSEA. This CDR3 has 12 amino acids. The DNA of the CDR3 is TGCAGCGTTGAATGGTCTGGGGTTGGCTACACCTTC. Its protein product is CSVEWSGVGYTF.

This clonotype was detected ten times or more. V gene TRBV12-3 or TRBV12-4 combines with J gene TRBJ2-2, with a tentative D call TRBD1 (6 bases). The CDR3 runs to 14 residues. The V end was cut by 3 bases, the J end by 7 bases, with 12 bases between. CDR3 bases: TGTGCCAGCAGTTTTTCCGGGACAATCGGGGAGCTGTTTTTT. It codes for CASSFSGTIGELFF.

This clonotype showed up many times. The gene calls are TRBV12-3 or TRBV12-4 and TRBJ1-1; D gene ambiguous. This CDR3 is built from 14 residues. The V gene lost 2 bases and the J gene lost 4 bases, with 11 bases spanning the gap. DNA of the CDR3: TGTGCCAGCAGTTTATCTTTCCGAGGCACTGAAGCTTTCTTT. It codes for CASSLSFRGTEAFF.

This clonotype was seen at least ten times. J is TRBJ2-3 and V is TRBV5-1, with a possible D match to TRBD1 (5 bases). Germline loops: CDR1 SGHRS, CDR2 YFSETQ. The CDR3 loop spans 15 amino acids. V was cut by 4 bases and J by 0 bases, with 12 bases left in between. The CDR3 protein is CASSPQTASTDTQYF. Here the CDR3 DNA reads TGCGCCAGCAGCCCCCAGACAGCTAGCACAGATACGCAGTATTTT.